This T cell receptor (beta chain) is from a study of shared T cell receptors in the human thymus. TCRdb's copy holds only in-frame clones and misses some; the assay was immunoSEQ multiplex PCR. The table shows 500,000 to 550,000 clones, with around 78% occurring only once. In germline, CDR1 is SGHDN, CDR2 FVKESK. V was clipped by 0 bases and J by 4 bases, with 15 bases between them. This CDR3 is built from 16 residues. This clone was counted a few times. This sample was shared with a second study, whose subject was human thymus T cells.

The sequenced material came from thymocytes. This sequence was found in a boy less than two years old with a congenital heart defect. The chain is built from TRBV14 and TRBJ1-2, with D possibly being TRBD1 (6 bases). The CDR3 bases are TGTGCCAGCAGCCAAGATGGGTCACAGGGCGGCTATGGCTACACCTTC. Protein product: CASSQDGSQGGYGYTF. The full variable domain, rest sourced from reference TRBV14 and TRBJ1-2, is EAGVTQFPSHSVIEKGQTVTLRCDPISGHDNLYWYRRVMGKEIKFLLHFVKESKQDESGMPNNRFLAERTGGTYSTLKVQPAELEDSGVYFCASSQDGSQGGYGYTFGSGTRLTVV.